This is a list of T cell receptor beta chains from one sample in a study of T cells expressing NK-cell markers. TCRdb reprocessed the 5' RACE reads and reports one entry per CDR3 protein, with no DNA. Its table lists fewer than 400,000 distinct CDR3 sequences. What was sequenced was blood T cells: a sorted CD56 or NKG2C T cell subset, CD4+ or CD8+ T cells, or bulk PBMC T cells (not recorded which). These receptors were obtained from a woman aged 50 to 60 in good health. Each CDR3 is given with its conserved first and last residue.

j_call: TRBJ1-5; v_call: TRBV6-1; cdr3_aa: CASLEAMRQPQHF
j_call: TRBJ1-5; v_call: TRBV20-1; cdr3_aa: CSARVRGAAGNQPQHF
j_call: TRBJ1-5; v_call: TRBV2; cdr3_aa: CASSEAAFGPQHF
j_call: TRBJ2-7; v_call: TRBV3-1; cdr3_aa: CASSQRGDEQYF
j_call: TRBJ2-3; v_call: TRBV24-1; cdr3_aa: CATSVPTSGSPTDTQYF
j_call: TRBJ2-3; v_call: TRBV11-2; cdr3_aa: CASRVGSTDTQYF
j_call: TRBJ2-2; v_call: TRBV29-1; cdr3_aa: CSVGDRVSGELFF
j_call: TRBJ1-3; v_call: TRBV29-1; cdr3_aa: CSVGQGVGNTIYF
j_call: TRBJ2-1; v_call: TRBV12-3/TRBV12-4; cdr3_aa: CASLPLGLTYNEQFF
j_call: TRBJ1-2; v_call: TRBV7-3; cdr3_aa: CASSLTGSDREYGYTF
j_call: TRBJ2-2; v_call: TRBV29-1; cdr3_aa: CSPLRGSHGELFF
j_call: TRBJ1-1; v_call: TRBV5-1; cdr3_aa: CASSQIGQNTEAFF
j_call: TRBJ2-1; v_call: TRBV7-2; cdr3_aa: CASSLMGLSPVHEQFF
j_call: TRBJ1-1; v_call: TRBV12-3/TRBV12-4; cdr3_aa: CASSHRRNTEAFF
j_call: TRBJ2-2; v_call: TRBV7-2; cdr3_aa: CASSLNGIGTGELFF
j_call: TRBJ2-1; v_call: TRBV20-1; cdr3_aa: CSAKGLASEQFF
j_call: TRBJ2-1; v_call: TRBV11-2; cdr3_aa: CASSVRTYNEQFF
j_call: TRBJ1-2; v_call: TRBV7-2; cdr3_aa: CASSLAERGGYTF
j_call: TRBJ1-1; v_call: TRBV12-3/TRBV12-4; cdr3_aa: CASSLETEAFF
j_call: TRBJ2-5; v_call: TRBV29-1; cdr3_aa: CSVKEVQETQYF
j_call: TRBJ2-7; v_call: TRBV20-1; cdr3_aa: CSASPSGRGEAEQYF
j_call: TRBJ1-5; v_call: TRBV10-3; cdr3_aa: CAISESAGFGQPQHF